This T cell receptor beta chain was identified in a study of T cell responses to AZD1222 COVID-19 vaccine. This clone was recorded a few times. Its antigen is still unknown. Study-level points and caveats: The study sampled repertoires only after the peak T cell response. It was only a handful of AZD1222 recipients who were seropositive at baseline.

Per the germline V gene, CDR1 is LNHDA and CDR2 is SQIVND (reference sequence). This CDR3 is built from 16 residues. Trimming stripped 3 bases from V and 5 bases from J, with 17 bases between. Assay used: immunoSEQ multiplex PCR; TCRdb lists only in-frame clones, some missing. The profile covers more than 85,000 clones, with 65% to 85% appearing a single time and more than 13% taken by the ten largest. This TCR was sampled from an adult who received the AZD1222 COVID-19 vaccine. The starting material was peripheral blood, obtained 28 days after the second AZD1222 dose. The J gene is TRBJ1-5, the V gene TRBV19; tentative D call: TRBD1 (6 bases). The CDR3 reads CASSIEGQGRDQPQHF. The CDR3 DNA sequence: TGTGCCAGTAGTATCGAGGGACAAGGGAGAGATCAGCCCCAGCATTTT.